This T cell receptor beta chain comes out of a study of T cells after yellow fever vaccination. The wider study: Fractions low in cell number were prepared with SMART-Seq v4 Ultra Low Input. Study-wide results and caveats: Once the booster was given, most primary-vaccination clones reappeared, at about 95% for CD4 and 88% for CD8. CD4 and CD8 compartments shared a small share of clonotypes, likely from convergent recombination.

As to this clonotype: The antigen remains undetermined.

The CDR3 totals 14 residues. V lost 3 bases to trimming and J lost 5 bases; unmatched junction nucleotides: 6. Per the germline V gene, CDR1 is MNHEY and CDR2 is SMNVEV (reference sequence). Production of TCR cDNA was by 5'RACE template switching, which also added a universal primer site and UMIs. TCRdb used MiXCR to reprocess the 5' RACE reads, holding one entry per CDR3 protein. Of 620,000 or so distinct CDR3 sequences in the sample, approximately 16% are singletons; the top ten hold 15% to 20%. The starting material was PBMCs, obtained 5 days after the first yellow fever vaccination. The V and J genes are TRBV27 and TRBJ2-5; 7 positions agree with TRBD2. The clonotype was recovered from a man aged 18 to 35 who received the YFV17D yellow fever vaccine. DNA for the CDR3: TGTGCCAGCAGTTTTAAGTGGGGGGGGGAGACCCAGTACTTC. Encoded protein: CASSFKWGGETQYF.